This T cell receptor (beta chain) was obtained from a study of Graves' ophthalmopathy and Graves' hyperthyroidism. Investigators amplified TCR beta CDR3 regions from RNA transcripts. Scientists carried out first-round RT-PCR using HTBI primers and then a second-round multiplex PCR. TCRdb reprocessed the multiplex PCR reads with MiXCR, giving one entry per CDR3 protein. The data contain 650,000 to 900,000 distinct CDR3 sequences, around 40% of them singletons. Per germline, CDR1 SQVTM and CDR2 ANQGSEA. This CDR3 is built from 15 residues. The V gene end was trimmed by 7 bases and the J gene end by 5 bases; junction bases not matched to a gene: 11. General study points: In blood appeared most of the expanded thyroid clonotypes whose frequency exceeded 0.001.

This clonotype has at least ten counts. The antigen remains undetermined. The sequenced sample consisted of peripheral blood. The chain joins TRBV29-1 to TRBJ2-7; the match to TRBD2 covers 13 bases. The source is an adult man with Graves' ophthalmopathy. The CDR3 DNA sequence: TGCAGCGCCCGGACTAGCGGGAGTTATAGCAACGAGCAGTACTTC. It specifies CSARTSGSYSNEQYF.